This T cell receptor beta chain was identified during a study of blood T cells in healthy people across ages (dated by TCRdb to about 2015). In terms of the full investigation: In model experiments, template switching captured about one uniquely barcoded TCR beta cDNA molecule for every two T cells. The donors were divided into four age groups: young (average around 17 years), middle-aged (about 39), aged (around 67) and long-lived (about 80). The study measured age-related changes in TCR beta repertoire diversity using deep sequencing normalized with unique cDNA molecular identifiers. Donors of different ages were randomly distributed across sequencing lanes to avoid experimental bias. The study analyzed two additional independent replicas of 1 million unique cDNA reads from the same blood draw for two donors, one aged 18 to 30 and one aged 80 or older.

Libraries came from 5' RACE. TCRdb records Illumina HiSeq 2500 as the sequencer. The second PCR ran for roughly 6 to 11 cycles and used a J-beta primer mix along with a sample-barcoded 5' primer. Each TCR beta cDNA molecule received a unique molecular identifier from a template-switch 5' adaptor carrying 12 random nucleotides. Each sample yielded at least 3 million CDR3-containing paired-end reads. The Mint cDNA synthesis kit, primed by a TRBC-specific oligonucleotide, was used to synthesize first-strand cDNA from all RNA. Following uracil-DNA glycosylase treatment, a first 18-cycle PCR with universal primers M1SS and BC2_uni_R was performed on all cDNA. The published analysis was carried out like this. Each sample was normalized by randomly selecting 1 million high-quality reads, each carrying a distinct molecular identifier. Instead of being binned into consensus sequences, reads with shared molecular identifiers were discarded. MiTCR, with a Q25 quality threshold and the strictest error-elimination algorithm, was used for CDR3 identification, clonotype clustering and error correction. A nonparametric unseen species model with Euler transformation was used to estimate lower-bound total TCR beta diversity. TCRdb handled the public reads itself, with Q25 trimming in fastp and clone calling in MiXCR, and kept productive beta chains. All rows with the same CDR3 protein become a single entry with the most common DNA and genes. None of the V and J calls come from the authors' own analysis; TCRdb made them. For this sample the table gives about 290,000 distinct CDR3 sequences, of which about 25% were detected only once. About 30% of the sample is in the top ten clones.

This clonotype was picked up a small number of times. The antigen this receptor binds is unknown. Qualities for individual bases were not recorded, and no much larger clone is one base off. Donors were a few dozen systemically healthy Caucasian individuals from Russia aged about 6 to 100 years. Each donor gave about 9.8 milliliters of peripheral blood, drawn into EDTA-treated Vacutainer tubes. Ficoll-Paque density-gradient centrifugation was used to isolate PBMCs, with at least 6 million obtained per sample. Total RNA, at least 5 micrograms per sample, was extracted from PBMCs with Trizol reagent. The percentages of naive CD45RAhigh/CD27high T cells were determined by flow cytometry on a PBMC aliquot from every donor. On the study overall, not on this receptor specifically: As age increased, observed TCR beta diversity per million T cells dropped in a roughly linear way, and a significant reduction was already evident by age about 40. There was a strong correlation between observed TCR beta diversity and the percentage of naive T cells measured by flow cytometry. The long-lived group showed more naive CD4+ T cells, fewer expanded clones and increased TCR diversity than the aged group, suggesting age selection. Estimates of total diversity based on one million sequenced T cells were regarded as lower bounds and as underestimates. Because profiling used bulk unsorted PBMCs, naive and antigen-experienced compartments could not be compared conclusively. Donor CMV infection status was unknown, potentially confounding age-related changes in expanded clonotypes.

From the cysteine through the phenylalanine, the CDR3 covers 13 amino acids. Only the CDR3 portion is preserved as DNA: 39 bases, with reading frame beginning at the first base. Looking up the germline V gene yields CDR1 SQVTM and CDR2 ANQGSEA. V and J are trimmed by 4 bases and 4 bases, and the gene matches miss 4 bases of the junction. Recombination connected TRBV29-1 to TRBJ1-3; 7 bases in between match TRBD1. This receptor was taken from a woman aged 65 to 85 in good health. Sequencing was carried out using blood. The nucleotide sequence is given as TGCAGCGTTGCCAGACAGGGAGGAAACACCATATATTTT. The encoded protein is CSVARQGGNTIYF.